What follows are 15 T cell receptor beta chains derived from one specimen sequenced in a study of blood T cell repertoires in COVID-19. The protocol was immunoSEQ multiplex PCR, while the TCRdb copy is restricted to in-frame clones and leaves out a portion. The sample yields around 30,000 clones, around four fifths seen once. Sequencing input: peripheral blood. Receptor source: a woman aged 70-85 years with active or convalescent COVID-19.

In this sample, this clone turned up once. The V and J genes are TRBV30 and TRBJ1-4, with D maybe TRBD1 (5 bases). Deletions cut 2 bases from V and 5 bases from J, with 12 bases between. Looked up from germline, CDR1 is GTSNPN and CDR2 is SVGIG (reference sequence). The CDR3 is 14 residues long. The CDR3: CAWSRGLRNEKLFF. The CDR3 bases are TGTGCCTGGAGTCGGGGACTGAGAAATGAAAAACTGTTTTTT. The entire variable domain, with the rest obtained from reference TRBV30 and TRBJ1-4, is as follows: SQTIHQWPATLVQPVGSPLSLECTVEGTSNPNLYWYRQAAGRGLQLLFYSVGIGQISSEVPQNLSASRPQDRQFILSSKKLLLSDSGFYLCAWSRGLRNEKLFFGSGTQLSVL.

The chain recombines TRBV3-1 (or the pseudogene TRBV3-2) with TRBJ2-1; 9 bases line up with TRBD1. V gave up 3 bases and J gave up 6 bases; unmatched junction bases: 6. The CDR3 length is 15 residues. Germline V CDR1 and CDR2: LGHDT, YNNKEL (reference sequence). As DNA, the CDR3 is TGTGCCAGCAGCCAGCAGGGACAGGGCTTCAATGAGCAGTTCTTC. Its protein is CASSQQGQGFNEQFF.

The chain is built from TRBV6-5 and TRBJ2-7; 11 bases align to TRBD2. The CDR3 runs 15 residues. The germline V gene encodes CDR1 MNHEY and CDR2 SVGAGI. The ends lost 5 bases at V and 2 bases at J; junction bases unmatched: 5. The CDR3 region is CASSPLAGGPYEQYF. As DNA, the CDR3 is TGTGCCAGCAGTCCCCTAGCGGGAGGCCCCTACGAGCAGTACTTC.

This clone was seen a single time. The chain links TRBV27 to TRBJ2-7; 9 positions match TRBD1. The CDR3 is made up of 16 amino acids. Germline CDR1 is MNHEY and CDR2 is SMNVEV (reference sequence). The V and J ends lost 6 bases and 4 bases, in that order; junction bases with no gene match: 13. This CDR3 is CASRSISGTGSYEQYF. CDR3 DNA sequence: TGTGCCAGCAGAAGCATCTCAGGGACAGGGTCGTACGAGCAGTACTTC.

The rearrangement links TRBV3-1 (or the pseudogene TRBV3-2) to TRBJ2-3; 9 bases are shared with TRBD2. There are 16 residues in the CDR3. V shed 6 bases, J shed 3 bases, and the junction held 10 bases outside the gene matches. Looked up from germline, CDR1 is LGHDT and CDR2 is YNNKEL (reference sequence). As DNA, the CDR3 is TGTGCCAGCAGAGCAGCGGGGGGACCGTTAACAGATACGCAGTATTTT. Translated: CASRAAGGPLTDTQYF.

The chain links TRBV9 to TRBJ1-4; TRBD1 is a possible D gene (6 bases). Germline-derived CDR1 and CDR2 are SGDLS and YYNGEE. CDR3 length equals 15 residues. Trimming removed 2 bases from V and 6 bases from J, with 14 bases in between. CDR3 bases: TGTGCCAGCAGCGTCGGACAGACCAACCATGAAAAACTGTTTTTT. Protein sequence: CASSVGQTNHEKLFF.

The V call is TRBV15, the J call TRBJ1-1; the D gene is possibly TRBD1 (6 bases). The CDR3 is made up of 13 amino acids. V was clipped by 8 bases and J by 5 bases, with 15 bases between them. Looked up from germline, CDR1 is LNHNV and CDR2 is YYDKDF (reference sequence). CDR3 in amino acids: CATAREGGTEAFF. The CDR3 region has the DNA TGTGCCACCGCAAGGGAGGGGGGAACTGAAGCTTTCTTT.

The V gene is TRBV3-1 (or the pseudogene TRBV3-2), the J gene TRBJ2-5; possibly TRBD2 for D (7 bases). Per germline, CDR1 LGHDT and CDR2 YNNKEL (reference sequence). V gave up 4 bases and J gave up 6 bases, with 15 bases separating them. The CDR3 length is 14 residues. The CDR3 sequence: CASSPARGAQTQYF. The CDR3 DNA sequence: TGTGCCAGCAGCCCGGCACGGGGGGCGCAGACCCAGTACTTC.

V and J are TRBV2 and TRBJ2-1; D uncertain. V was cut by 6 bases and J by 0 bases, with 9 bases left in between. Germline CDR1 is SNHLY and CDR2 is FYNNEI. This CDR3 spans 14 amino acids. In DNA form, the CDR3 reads TGTGCCAGCAGAGCGAGTAGCTCCTACAATGAGCAGTTCTTC. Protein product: CASRASSSYNEQFF.

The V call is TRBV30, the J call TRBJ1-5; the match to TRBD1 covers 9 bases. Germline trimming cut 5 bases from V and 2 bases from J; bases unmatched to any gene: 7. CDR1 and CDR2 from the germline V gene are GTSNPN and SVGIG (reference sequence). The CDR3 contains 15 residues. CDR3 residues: CAWDAGQGGNQPQHF. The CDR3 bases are TGTGCCTGGGACGCGGGACAGGGTGGCAATCAGCCCCAGCATTTT.

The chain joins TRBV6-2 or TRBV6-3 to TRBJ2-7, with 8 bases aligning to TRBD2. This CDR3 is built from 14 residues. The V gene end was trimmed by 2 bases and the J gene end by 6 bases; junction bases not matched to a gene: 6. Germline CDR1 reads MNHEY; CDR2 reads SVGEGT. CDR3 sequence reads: CASSYDRTSIEQYF. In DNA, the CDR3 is TGTGCCAGCAGTTACGATCGGACTAGCATCGAGCAGTACTTC.

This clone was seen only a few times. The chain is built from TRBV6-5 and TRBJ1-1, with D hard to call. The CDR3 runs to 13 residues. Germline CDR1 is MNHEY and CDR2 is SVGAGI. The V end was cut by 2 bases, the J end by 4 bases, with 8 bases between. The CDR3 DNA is TGTGCCAGCAGTTACGGGCAGGCCACTGAAGCTTTCTTT. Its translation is CASSYGQATEAFF.

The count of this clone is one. CDR3: CASSLLRDRGLSGANVLTF. The CDR3 DNA follows: TGTGCCAGCAGCCTACTCCGGGACAGGGGCCTCTCTGGGGCCAACGTCCTGACTTTC. This chain connects TRBV11-2 to TRBJ2-6; 10 bases are shared with TRBD1. Germline V lookup: CDR1 SGHAT, CDR2 FQNNGV. CDR3 length: 19 residues. With 5 bases clipped from V and 0 bases from J, the junction kept 10 bases outside the gene matches.

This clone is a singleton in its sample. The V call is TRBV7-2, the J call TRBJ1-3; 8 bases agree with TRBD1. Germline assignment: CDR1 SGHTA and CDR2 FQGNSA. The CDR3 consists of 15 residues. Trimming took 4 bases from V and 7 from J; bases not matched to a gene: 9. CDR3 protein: CASSSLQGARNTIYF. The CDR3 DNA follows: TGTGCCAGCAGCTCCCTGCAGGGGGCGCGTAACACCATATATTTT.

For the CDR3, the DNA is TGTGCCACCCTCTGGACAGGGCTTCCGATCGAGCAGTACTTC. This sequence encodes CATLWTGLPIEQYF. The gene calls are TRBV27 and TRBJ2-7; TRBD1 aligns across 8 bases. CDR3 length equals 14 residues. Germline CDR1 MNHEY, CDR2 SMNVEV (reference sequence). J gave up 6 bases and V 10 bases, and 14 bases lay outside the gene matches.